Shown below are 18 T cell receptor beta chains from a single sample sequenced in a study of HIV-infected patients and healthy controls. Around 530 ng RNA was reverse transcribed with alpha and beta constant-region primers. Each of the alpha and beta chains got its own library through chain-specific third strand synthesis with indices. TCRdb reanalysed the 5' RACE reads using MiXCR and keeps one entry per CDR3 protein. Of under 25,000 distinct CDR3 sequences in the sample, around 9.3% were seen once. The repertoire came from unfractionated whole blood and reflected all unsorted peripheral T cells. The source material was blood. These receptors were obtained from an adult in good health.

This clonotype came up many times. The chain is built from TRBV5-1 and TRBJ1-2; D perhaps matches TRBD1 (5 bases). The CDR3 consists of 17 residues. In germline, CDR1 is SGHRS, CDR2 YFSETQ. V dropped 4 bases and J dropped 5 bases, with 24 bases sitting between them. Written as DNA, the CDR3 is TGCGCCAGCAGCCCACCCGGGGAGGGGCGCAGCGCATATGGCTACACCTTC. Its translation is CASSPPGEGRSAYGYTF.

This clonotype is labeled medium-sized. This rearrangement joins TRBV7-9 to TRBJ2-3; D is unresolved. The germline V and J ends were trimmed by 5 bases and 2 bases, with 11 bases remaining between them. The CDR3 has 14 residues. Germline CDR1 is SEHNR and CDR2 is FQNEAQ (reference sequence). The CDR3 loop reads CASSIHAVTDTQYF. In nucleotides, the CDR3 is TGTGCCAGCAGCATTCATGCGGTCACAGATACGCAGTATTTT.

The table lists this clonotype with many counts. This chain joins TRBV14 and TRBJ2-5; 7 bases fit TRBD1. The CDR3 runs to 17 residues. Germline values: CDR1 SGHDN, CDR2 FVKESK. Losses at the gene ends were 0 bases for V and 2 bases for J; bases not matched to a gene: 9. The CDR3 is CASSQEWTGPLQETQYF. In DNA form, the CDR3 reads TGTGCCAGCAGCCAAGAATGGACAGGCCCGTTGCAAGAGACCCAGTACTTC.

This chain joins TRBV6-2 or TRBV6-3 and TRBJ1-1, with 10 bases fitting TRBD1. Per the germline V gene, CDR1 is MNHEY and CDR2 is SVGEGT. V was pared by 5 bases and J by 5 bases, with 20 bases of the junction left unmatched. The CDR3 length is 19 residues. In nucleotides, the CDR3 is TGTGCCAGCAGTAAACCCGTTTTTACGCCTCGGACAGGGGGGACTGAAGCTTTCTTT. This sequence encodes CASSKPVFTPRTGGTEAFF.

This clonotype showed up many times. Written as DNA, the CDR3 is TGTGCCAGCAGTTTTTCGGGGATTGAGCAGCCCCAGCATTTT. It is translated as CASSFSGIEQPQHF. The genes are TRBV27 and TRBJ1-5; D remains unclear. V gave up 3 bases and J gave up 7 bases, with 13 bases separating them. The CDR3 has 14 amino acids. Germline-derived CDR1 and CDR2 are MNHEY and SMNVEV (reference sequence).

This clonotype was picked up many times. The chain links TRBV28 to TRBJ1-1, with unresolved D. This CDR3 is built from 15 residues. The V end was cut by 7 bases, the J end by 8 bases, with 23 bases between. CDR1 and CDR2 from the germline V gene are MDHEN and SYDVKM. CDR3 residues: CASKQILGAGMEAFF. The CDR3 DNA follows: TGTGCCAGCAAACAAATACTGGGAGCGGGGATGGAAGCTTTCTTT.

About this clonotype itself: With a much larger clone just one base away, this may be a read error. The chain has TRBV6-2 or TRBV6-3 and TRBJ2-1; 7 bases line up with TRBD1. The germline V gene encodes CDR1 MNHEY and CDR2 SVGEGT. There are 13 residues in the CDR3. The CDR3 spells CTSRGTATDEQFF. The CDR3 region has the DNA TGTACCAGCAGAGGGACAGCCACAGATGAGCAGTTCTTC.

This clonotype was detected many times. The chain recombines TRBV12-3 or TRBV12-4 with TRBJ2-2; 9 positions match TRBD1. This CDR3 contains 16 residues. The V segment lost 5 bases and the J segment 4 bases; nucleotides outside the gene matches: 8. The CDR3 region is CASSQLPGQGTGELFF. CDR3 nucleotides: TGTGCCAGCAGTCAACTTCCGGGACAGGGCACCGGGGAGCTGTTTTTT.

This clonotype was seen at least ten times. The chain uses TRBV20-1 and TRBJ2-5, with TRBD2 matching over 12 bases. The germline V gene encodes CDR1 DFQATT and CDR2 SNEGSKA (reference sequence). The CDR3 is 15 amino acids. The CDR3 sequence: CSTASGRAEGETQYF. In DNA, the CDR3 is TGCAGCACCGCTAGCGGGAGGGCCGAGGGGGAGACCCAGTACTTC.

J is TRBJ2-3 and V is TRBV7-9; 7 bases fit TRBD2. The CDR3 loop spans 17 amino acids. Germline loops: CDR1 SEHNR, CDR2 FQNEAQ (reference sequence). After removal of 2 bases from V and 6 bases from J, the junction contained 14 bases not matched to a gene. The CDR3 DNA is TGTGCCAGCAGCTTACAGGTCGGCGGGGGTCGAGGGGATACGCAGTATTTT. Its protein product is CASSLQVGGGRGDTQYF.

This chain links TRBV7-2 with TRBJ2-5, with D perhaps TRBD1 (6 bases). Germline V gene lookup returns CDR1 SGHTA and CDR2 FQGNSA. Trimming left V 2 bases short and J 5 bases short, with 12 bases between. The CDR3 runs 14 residues. The CDR3 here is CASSLSGGRETQYF. DNA of the CDR3: TGTGCCAGCAGCTTATCTGGGGGCCGTGAGACCCAGTACTTC.

This clonotype was observed many times. The chain recombines TRBV20-1 with TRBJ2-7; a possible D gene is TRBD1 (5 bases). Looked up from germline, CDR1 is DFQATT and CDR2 is SNEGSKA (reference sequence). The germline V and J ends were trimmed by 6 bases and 2 bases, with 23 bases remaining between them. The CDR3 is 16 residues long. The DNA for the CDR3 is TGCAGTGCCACAAACTTAGGACATGCCCTCCCCTACGAGCAGTACTTC. It specifies CSATNLGHALPYEQYF.

The chain uses TRBV19 and TRBJ1-5; D is unclear. The CDR3 has 15 amino acids. The germline V gene encodes CDR1 LNHDA and CDR2 SQIVND (reference sequence). The germline V and J ends were trimmed by 2 bases and 6 bases, with 14 bases remaining between them. CDR3 nucleotide sequence: TGTGCCAGTAGTATATCGGGGAGGGAGCGTCAGCCCCAGCATTTT. As protein: CASSISGRERQPQHF.

This clonotype was counted between two and nine times. The chain uses TRBV29-1 and TRBJ2-6; TRBD1 is a possible D gene (5 bases). Germline CDR1 reads SQVTM; CDR2 reads ANQGSEA. The CDR3 extends over 18 amino acids. V was trimmed by 7 bases and J by 3 bases, leaving 25 bases between them. The CDR3, as DNA: TGCAGCGCTGGGTTCGTTGCCTCAGGGCAGCGTGGGGCCAACGTCCTGACTTTC. This codes for CSAGFVASGQRGANVLTF. Combining the CDR3 with reference TRBV29-1 and TRBJ2-6 gives the whole variable domain SAVISQKPSRDICQRGTSLTIQCQVDSQVTMMFWYRQQPGQSLTLIATANQGSEATYESGFVIDKFPISRPNLTFSTLTVSNMSPEDSSIYLCSAGFVASGQRGANVLTFGAGSRLTVL.

This clonotype was picked up many times. The rearrangement uses TRBV12-3 or TRBV12-4 and TRBJ1-5; the D gene is possibly TRBD1 (6 bases). The CDR3 is 13 amino acids. The V end lost 6 bases, the J end lost 3 bases, and 9 bases lay between the germline ends. The CDR3 sequence: CASSTGNNQPQHF. CDR3 bases: TGTGCCAGCAGCACAGGGAACAATCAGCCCCAGCATTTT.

This clonotype was seen at least ten times. V is TRBV10-3 and J is TRBJ1-2; D is uncertain. The CDR3 is 14 residues long. Germline V gives CDR1 ENHRY, CDR2 SYGVKD. V was pared by 7 bases and J by 0 bases, with 12 bases between. CDR3 coding DNA: TGTGCCATCAACGACGGCTTAGCTAACTATGGCTACACCTTC. It specifies CAINDGLANYGYTF.

The table lists this clonotype with many counts. V is TRBV24-1 and J is TRBJ2-3, with unresolved D. Trimming shortened V by 5 bases and J by 2 bases, and 10 bases separated the two germline ends. Germline V gene data show CDR1 as KGHDR and CDR2 as SFDVKD. This CDR3 region has 14 residues. The CDR3 region is CATSATPFTDTQYF. In nucleotides, the CDR3 is TGTGCCACCAGTGCGACACCTTTCACAGATACGCAGTATTTT.

V usage is TRBV20-1 and J usage is TRBJ2-6; D is unclear. Germline V CDR1 and CDR2: DFQATT, SNEGSKA (reference sequence). V lost 7 bases to trimming and J lost 0 bases, with 4 bases between them. This CDR3 comprises 12 residues. CDR3 bases: TGCAGTGGCGTCTCTGGGGCCAACGTCCTGACTTTC. Its translation is CSGVSGANVLTF.